Below, 10 T cell receptor beta chains from the same sample are listed, as sequenced in a study of OX40 agonist ivuxolimab in advanced cancers. TCRdb's table, derived via immunoSEQ multiplex PCR, lists solely in-frame clones and lacks some. The table shows around 79,000 clones, with approximately 89% occurring only once. This sample comprised CD4+ or CD8+ T cells sorted from blood, obtained in a trial of the OX40 agonist ivuxolimab. The receptors come from an adult with an advanced solid tumor such as melanoma, head and neck, liver or kidney cancer.

J is TRBJ1-1 and V is TRBV5-1, with unresolved D. The CDR3 consists of 14 residues. V gave up 5 bases and J gave up 0 bases, with 11 bases separating them. Germline lookup yields CDR1 SGHRS and CDR2 YFSETQ. CDR3 coding DNA: TGCGCCAGCAGGGGGTGGACCGTGAACACTGAAGCTTTCTTT. Encoded protein: CASRGWTVNTEAFF.

This clone was picked up a small number of times. The V call is TRBV5-4, the J call TRBJ2-2; D is perhaps TRBD2 (5 bases). The germline V gene encodes CDR1 SGHNT and CDR2 YYREEE (reference sequence). This CDR3 is 15 amino acids long. Trimming removed 2 bases at V and 6 bases at J, with 14 bases between. The DNA of the CDR3 is TGTGCCAGCAGCTTTTTCTCGGGGTGGGCCGGGGAGCTGTTTTTT. Translation: CASSFFSGWAGELFF. The full variable domain, completed using reference TRBV5-4 and TRBJ2-2, is ETGVTQSPTHLIKTRGQQVTLRCSSQSGHNTVSWYQQALGQGPQFIFQYYREEENGRGNFPPRFSGLQFPNYSSELNVNALELDDSALYLCASSFFSGWAGELFFGEGSRLTVL.

This sequence joins TRBV28 and TRBJ2-7; 9 bases fit TRBD1. Germline CDR1 and CDR2: MDHEN and SYDVKM. This CDR3 is built from 15 residues. The ends lost 6 bases at V and 0 bases at J; junction bases unmatched: 6. The CDR3 here is CASRPTGGLSYEQYF. The CDR3 DNA follows: TGTGCCAGCAGACCTACAGGGGGCCTCTCCTACGAGCAGTACTTC.

This clone was counted once. The V gene is TRBV9, the J gene TRBJ2-2; 9 nucleotides align to TRBD2. The germline V gene has CDR1 SGDLS and CDR2 YYNGEE. This CDR3 region has 18 residues. The trim removed 1 base at V and 4 bases at J, leaving 11 bases unmatched. CDR3 sequence reads: CASSVTAGGLTPTGELFF. CDR3 DNA sequence: TGTGCCAGCAGCGTAACAGCGGGAGGCCTTACACCCACCGGGGAGCTGTTTTTT.

The chain carries TRBV19 and TRBJ1-2; 8 positions agree with TRBD1. This CDR3 is 15 amino acids long. V shed 6 bases, J shed 7 bases, and the junction held 13 bases outside the gene matches. The germline V gene encodes CDR1 LNHDA and CDR2 SQIVND (reference sequence). The CDR3 protein is CASRWGSQGASGYTF. CDR3 sequence (DNA): TGTGCCAGTAGATGGGGGTCGCAGGGGGCGAGTGGCTACACCTTC.

This clone has just one count. The chain joins TRBV10-3 to TRBJ2-5; TRBD2 aligns across 11 bases. Germline CDR1 ENHRY, CDR2 SYGVKD. The CDR3 spans 17 residues. Trimming cost V 6 bases and J 5 bases; bases outside gene matches: 14. The CDR3 sequence is CAISATGTSGRSETQYF. The CDR3 DNA follows: TGTGCCATCAGCGCAACCGGGACTAGCGGCCGATCGGAGACCCAGTACTTC.

The rearrangement uses TRBV4-1 and TRBJ2-1; the D gene is possibly TRBD1 (6 bases). Germline CDR1 and CDR2: MGHRA and YSYEKL. The CDR3 has 15 residues. Trimming removed 4 bases at V and 3 bases at J, with 13 bases between. CDR3 residues: CASSPYQDSYNEQFF. The CDR3 DNA reads TGCGCCAGCAGCCCGTACCAGGACAGCTACAATGAGCAGTTCTTC.

In nucleotides, the CDR3 is TGTGCCAGCAGAACAGGGTCTAACTATGGCTACACCTTC. It codes for CASRTGSNYGYTF. The V gene is TRBV6-5, the J gene TRBJ1-2; D perhaps matches TRBD1 (6 bases). The V and J ends lost 6 bases and 0 bases respectively, with 8 bases between them. The CDR3 loop spans 13 amino acids. CDR1 MNHEY and CDR2 SVGAGI come from the germline V gene.

V usage is TRBV5-1 and J usage is TRBJ2-7, with 11 bases identical to TRBD2. Germline loops: CDR1 SGHRS, CDR2 YFSETQ. The junction had 10 bases not matched to a gene; V was cut back by 4 bases and J by 7 bases. This CDR3 contains 15 residues. The CDR3 DNA follows: TGCGCCAGCAGCCCACCTACTAGCGGGAGCGGGGAGCAGTACTTC. Translated: CASSPPTSGSGEQYF.

This chain joins TRBV19 and TRBJ1-5; D is unresolved. V dropped 6 bases and J dropped 6 bases, with 9 bases sitting between them. This CDR3 has 12 residues. Germline-derived CDR1 and CDR2 are LNHDA and SQIVND (reference sequence). CDR3 protein: CASRGGSQPQHF. CDR3 in DNA: TGTGCCAGTAGAGGTGGAAGTCAGCCCCAGCATTTT.